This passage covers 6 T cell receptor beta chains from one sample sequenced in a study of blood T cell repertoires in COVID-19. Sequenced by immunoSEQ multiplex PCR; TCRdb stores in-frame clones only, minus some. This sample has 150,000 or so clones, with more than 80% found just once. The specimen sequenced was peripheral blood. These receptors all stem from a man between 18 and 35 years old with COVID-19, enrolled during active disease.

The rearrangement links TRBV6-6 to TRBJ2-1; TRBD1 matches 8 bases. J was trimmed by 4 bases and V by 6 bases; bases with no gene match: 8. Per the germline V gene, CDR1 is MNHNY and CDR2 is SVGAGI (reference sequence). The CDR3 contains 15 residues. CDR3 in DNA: TGTGCCAGCAGATCCGGGACAGGTATTTACAATGAGCAGTTCTTC. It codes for CASRSGTGIYNEQFF.

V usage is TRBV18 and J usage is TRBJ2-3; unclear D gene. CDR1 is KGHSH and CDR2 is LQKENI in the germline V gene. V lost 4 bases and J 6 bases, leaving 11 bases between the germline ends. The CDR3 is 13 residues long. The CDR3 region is CASSLLSVDTQYF. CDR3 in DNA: TGTGCCAGCTCACTCCTTTCGGTGGATACGCAGTATTTT.

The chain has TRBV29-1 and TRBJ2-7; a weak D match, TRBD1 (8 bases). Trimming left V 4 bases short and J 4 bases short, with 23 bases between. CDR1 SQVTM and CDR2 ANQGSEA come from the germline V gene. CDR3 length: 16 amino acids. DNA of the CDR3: TGCAGCGTTGCCCCCCTCCACAGGGGGGAGGGATACGAGCAGTACTTC. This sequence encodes CSVAPLHRGEGYEQYF.

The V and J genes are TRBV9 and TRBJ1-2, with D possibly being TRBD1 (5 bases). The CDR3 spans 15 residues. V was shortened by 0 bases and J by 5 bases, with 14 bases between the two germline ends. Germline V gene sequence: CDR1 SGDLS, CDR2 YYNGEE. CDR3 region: CASSVDGGSPYGYTF. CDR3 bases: TGTGCCAGCAGCGTAGATGGGGGGTCCCCTTATGGCTACACCTTC.

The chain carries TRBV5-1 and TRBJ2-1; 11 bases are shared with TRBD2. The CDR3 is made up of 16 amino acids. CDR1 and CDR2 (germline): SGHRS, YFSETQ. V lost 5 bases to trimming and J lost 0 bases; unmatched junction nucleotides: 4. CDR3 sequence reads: CASSSGRAHSYNEQFF. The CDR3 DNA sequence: TGCGCCAGCAGTAGCGGGAGGGCCCACTCCTACAATGAGCAGTTCTTC.

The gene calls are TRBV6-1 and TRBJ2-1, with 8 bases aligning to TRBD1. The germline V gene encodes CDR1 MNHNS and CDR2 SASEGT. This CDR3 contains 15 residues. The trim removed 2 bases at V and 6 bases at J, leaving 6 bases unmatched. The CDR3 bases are TGTGCCAGCAGTGAAAGCCGGACAGGGATCAATGAGCAGTTCTTC. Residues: CASSESRTGINEQFF.